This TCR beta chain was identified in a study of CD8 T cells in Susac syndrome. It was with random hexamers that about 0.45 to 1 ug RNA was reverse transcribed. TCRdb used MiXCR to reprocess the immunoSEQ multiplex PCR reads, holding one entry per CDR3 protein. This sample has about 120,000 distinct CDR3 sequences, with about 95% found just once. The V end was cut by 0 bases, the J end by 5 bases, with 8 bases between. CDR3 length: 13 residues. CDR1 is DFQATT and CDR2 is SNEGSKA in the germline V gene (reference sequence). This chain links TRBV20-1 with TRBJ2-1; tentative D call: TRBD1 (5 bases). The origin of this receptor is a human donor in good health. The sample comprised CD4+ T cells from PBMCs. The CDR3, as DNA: TGCAGTGCTAGAGAAGGGGCGGACAATGAGCAGTTCTTC. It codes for CSAREGADNEQFF.